This T cell receptor beta chain was recorded in a study of T-cell reconstitution after alpha-beta-depleted transplantation in children. For TCRbeta, the library was prepared with unique molecular identifiers. MiXCR, run by TCRdb on the PCR reads, gives a single entry per CDR3 protein. This table holds some 200,000 distinct CDR3 sequences, roughly 14% found once. This CDR3 has 12 residues. Germline V gene lookup returns CDR1 MNHNY and CDR2 SVGAGI (reference sequence). V was clipped by 8 bases and J by 7 bases, with 15 bases between them. This clonotype was seen many times. The chain employs TRBV6-6 and TRBJ2-7; no firm D call. The material was PBMCs from the stem cell graft donor, obtained from the stem cell graft. This clonotype was sampled from a human donor who donated a stem cell graft to a child with acute lymphoblastic leukemia. CDR3: CASALDSGEQYF. The CDR3 nucleotides read TGTGCCAGCGCCCTAGACTCAGGAGAGCAGTACTTC.